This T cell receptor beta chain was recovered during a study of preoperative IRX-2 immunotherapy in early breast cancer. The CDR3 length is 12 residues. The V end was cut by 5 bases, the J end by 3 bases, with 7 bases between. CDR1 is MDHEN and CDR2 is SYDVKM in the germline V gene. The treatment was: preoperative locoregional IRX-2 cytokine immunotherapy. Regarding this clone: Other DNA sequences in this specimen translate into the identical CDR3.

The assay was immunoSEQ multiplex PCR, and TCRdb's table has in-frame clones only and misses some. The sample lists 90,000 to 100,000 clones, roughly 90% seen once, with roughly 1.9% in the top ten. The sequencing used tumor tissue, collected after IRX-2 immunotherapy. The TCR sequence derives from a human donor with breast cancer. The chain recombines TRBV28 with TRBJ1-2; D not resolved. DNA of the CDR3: TGTGCCAGCAGTCGTCAAGACTATGGCTACACCTTC. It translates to CASSRQDYGYTF.